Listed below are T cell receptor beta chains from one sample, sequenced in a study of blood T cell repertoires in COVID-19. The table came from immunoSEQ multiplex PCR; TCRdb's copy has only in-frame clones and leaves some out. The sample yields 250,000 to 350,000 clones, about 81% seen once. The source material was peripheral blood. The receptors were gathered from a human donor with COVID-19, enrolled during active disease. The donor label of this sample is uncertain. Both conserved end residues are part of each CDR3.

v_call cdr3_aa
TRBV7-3 CASSSSGTALYSEQYF
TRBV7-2 CASTPGLAAGELFF
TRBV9 CASSVATGSEQFF
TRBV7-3 CASSLGGGSPYEQYF
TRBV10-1 CASTGGKRGANVLTF
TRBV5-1 CASTSGDPGDTQYF
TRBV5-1 CASSSGGRGNEKLFF
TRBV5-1 CASSLWTSGIQETQYF
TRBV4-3 CASSSTGRGEQYF
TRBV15 CATSREGYGGEKLFF
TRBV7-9 CASSWGSGSSYNEQFF
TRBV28 CASSLPGAYNEQFF
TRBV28 CATPGGGGSYEQYF
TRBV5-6 CASTRGLLATNEKLFF
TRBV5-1 CASSLGQGARTQYF
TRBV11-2 CASSLRGTDNEKLFF
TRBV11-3 CASSSNTGELFF
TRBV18 CASSPSRQGVSYGYTF
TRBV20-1 CSASRLAGPNSYNEQFF
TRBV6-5 CASSRRQDSEAFF
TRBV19 CASRLAGYFNEQFF
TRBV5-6 CASSSNRAAQPQHF
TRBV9 CASSVGENYGYTF
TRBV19 CATRLGAVYGYTF
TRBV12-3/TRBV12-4 CASIPSQDYGYTF
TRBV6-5 CASSYRAGGLLNEQFF
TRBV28 CASSGQGPTEAFF
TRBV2 CASSGRRDRHGYTF
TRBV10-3 CAISDQGTEAFF
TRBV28 CASRSNQPQHF
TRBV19 CASSIEGGTEAFF
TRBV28 CASTFLTEAFF
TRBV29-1 CSVEGPDEGLVDYGYTF
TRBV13 CASSRMGDRDSPLHF
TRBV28 CASTGGGNEKLFF
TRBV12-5 CASGLVLRAGIYNEQFF
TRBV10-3 CAISRDRDNYGYTF